The 12 T cell receptor beta chains below all came from one sample that was sequenced in a study of blood T cell repertoires in COVID-19. Clones were read by immunoSEQ multiplex PCR, and TCRdb kept only the in-frame ones, dropping some. The data hold about 97,000 clones, with roughly nine tenths observed a single time. The sample comprised peripheral blood. The origin of the receptors is a man aged 45-65 years with acute or convalescent COVID-19.

This chain uses TRBV6-1 with TRBJ1-4, with a tentative D call TRBD1 (5 bases). Trimming left V 6 bases short and J 3 bases short, with 14 bases between. The CDR3 is 15 amino acids. Germline V gene data show CDR1 as MNHNS and CDR2 as SASEGT. CDR3 region: CASSTAGGANEKLFF. CDR3 sequence (DNA): TGTGCCAGCAGCACCGCTGGAGGGGCTAATGAAAAACTGTTTTTT.

The chain is built from TRBV19 and TRBJ2-7; TRBD1 matches at 9 bases. V was clipped by 9 bases and J by 3 bases; unmatched bases: 3. This CDR3 spans 12 amino acids. Germline CDR1 and CDR2: LNHDA and SQIVND (reference sequence). Here the CDR3 reads CASGTGSYEQYF. The CDR3 coding sequence is TGTGCCAGCGGGACAGGGAGCTACGAGCAGTACTTC.

This chain connects TRBV2 to TRBJ1-1; 7 bases are shared with TRBD1. J was trimmed by 9 bases and V by 0 bases; bases with no gene match: 7. This CDR3 spans 14 amino acids. CDR1 is SNHLY and CDR2 is FYNNEI in the germline V gene. CDR3 nucleotides: TGTGCCAGCAGTGAAGCGCTAGGGACAGAAAAAGCTTTCTTT. Its translation is CASSEALGTEKAFF.

The chain recombines TRBV6-5 with TRBJ1-5, with D unresolved. The CDR3 runs 14 residues. Trimming stripped 2 bases from V and 6 bases from J, with 11 bases between. In germline, CDR1 is MNHEY, CDR2 SVGAGI. CDR3 sequence reads: CASSYTREAQPQHF. DNA of the CDR3: TGTGCCAGCAGTTACACCCGGGAGGCTCAGCCCCAGCATTTT.

The CDR3 DNA is TGTGCCACCAGCAGTGTAACAGGGGGGTTGGCTAATGAAAAACTGTTTTTT. Its protein product is CATSSVTGGLANEKLFF. The V call is TRBV15, the J call TRBJ1-4; 8 bases align to TRBD1. J was trimmed by 3 bases and V by 3 bases; bases with no gene match: 9. The CDR3 spans 17 residues. Per the germline V gene, CDR1 is LNHNV and CDR2 is YYDKDF (reference sequence). Full variable domain (rest looked up from reference TRBV15 and TRBJ1-4): DAMVIQNPRYQVTQFGKPVTLSCSQTLNHNVMYWYQQKSSQAPKLLFHYYDKDFNNEADTPDNFQSRRPNTSFCFLDIRSPGLGDTAMYLCATSSVTGGLANEKLFFGSGTQLSVL.

The chain carries TRBV5-1 and TRBJ2-2; TRBD1 aligns across 10 bases. V shed 5 bases, J shed 4 bases, and the junction held 5 bases outside the gene matches. The CDR3 is 15 residues long. Germline V CDR1 and CDR2: SGHRS, YFSETQ. CDR3 bases: TGCGCCAGCAGATTTGACAGGGGGCGCACCGGGGAGCTGTTTTTT. The encoded protein is CASRFDRGRTGELFF.

This rearrangement joins TRBV15 to TRBJ2-2; possibly TRBD1 for D (5 bases). Germline CDR1 is LNHNV and CDR2 is YYDKDF (reference sequence). There are 17 residues in the CDR3. Deletions cut 0 bases from V and 5 bases from J, with 16 bases between. As DNA, the CDR3 is TGTGCCACCAGCAGAGATAGACAGCTCCTACGGACCGGGGAGCTGTTTTTT. Encoded protein: CATSRDRQLLRTGELFF. Based on the CDR3 plus reference TRBV15 and TRBJ2-2, the full variable domain is DAMVIQNPRYQVTQFGKPVTLSCSQTLNHNVMYWYQQKSSQAPKLLFHYYDKDFNNEADTPDNFQSRRPNTSFCFLDIRSPGLGDTAMYLCATSRDRQLLRTGELFFGEGSRLTVL.

This clone was counted only a few times. This chain connects TRBV19 to TRBJ1-5; possible D gene TRBD1, 5 bases. From germline, CDR1 is LNHDA and CDR2 SQIVND (reference sequence). CDR3 length equals 17 residues. The germline V and J ends were trimmed by 2 bases and 1 base, with 15 bases remaining between them. The CDR3 coding sequence is TGTGCCAGTAGTATATCCCCAGGGAAGAAGAGCAATCAGCCCCAGCATTTT. It codes for CASSISPGKKSNQPQHF. Full variable domain (rest looked up from reference TRBV19 and TRBJ1-5): DGGITQSPKYLFRKEGQNVTLSCEQNLNHDAMYWYRQDPGQGLRLIYYSQIVNDFQKGDIAEGYSVSREKKESFPLTVTSAQKNPTAFYLCASSISPGKKSNQPQHFGDGTRLSIL.

The V gene is TRBV19, the J gene TRBJ1-6; D is possibly TRBD1 (5 bases). This CDR3 region has 12 residues. The V end was cut by 4 bases, the J end by 13 bases, with 11 bases between. Per the germline V gene, CDR1 is LNHDA and CDR2 is SQIVND (reference sequence). CDR3 residues: CASSTTATPLHF. The CDR3 DNA sequence: TGTGCCAGTAGTACGACAGCAACGCCCCTCCACTTT.

V usage is TRBV28 and J usage is TRBJ2-7, with 12 bases identical to TRBD1. Germline assignment: CDR1 MDHEN and CDR2 SYDVKM. This CDR3 spans 15 amino acids. The V segment lost 6 bases and the J segment 6 bases; nucleotides outside the gene matches: 9. DNA of the CDR3: TGTGCCAGCAGGACCCGCGGGACAGGGGGCGGCGAGCAGTACTTC. It codes for CASRTRGTGGGEQYF.

The chain uses TRBV7-9 and TRBJ2-7; D may be TRBD2 (5 bases). CDR3 length equals 13 residues. Germline V CDR1 and CDR2: SEHNR, FQNEAQ (reference sequence). V was cut by 5 bases and J by 2 bases, with 10 bases left in between. The CDR3 bases are TGTGCCAGCAGCGAGGGTGTCCCCTACGAGCAGTACTTC. It codes for CASSEGVPYEQYF.

The chain joins TRBV9 to TRBJ2-7, with D perhaps TRBD2 (6 bases). The CDR3 runs to 13 residues. Germline assignment: CDR1 SGDLS and CDR2 YYNGEE. Between the trimmed V and J ends, which lost 0 bases and 7 bases, there was a span of 11 bases. The CDR3 region has the DNA TGTGCCAGCAGCGTAGTTGGCGCGGGAGAGCAGTACTTC. Its translation: CASSVVGAGEQYF.